This T cell receptor (beta chain) stems from a study of blood T cell repertoires in COVID-19. Per the study methods: Amplification of reference gene primers was used by the study to estimate nucleated cell counts. Profiling relied on immunoSEQ multiplex PCR, and the TCRdb table lists in-frame clones only, not all of them. V, J and clone size derive from that table, while D and trimming were established from the DNA sequence. The repertoire holds about 230,000 clones, with 84% as singletons. CDR3 length equals 17 residues. V was pared by 0 bases and J by 5 bases, with 8 bases of the junction left unmatched. CDR1 and CDR2 (germline): SGDLS, YYNGEE.

The chain carries TRBV9 and TRBJ2-5, with 12 bases aligning to TRBD2. Sequencing input: peripheral blood. The TCR sequence derives from a man aged 45-60 years with active or convalescent COVID-19. CDR3: CASSVGASGGALETQYF. The CDR3 DNA sequence: TGTGCCAGCAGCGTAGGGGCTAGCGGGGGGGCCTTGGAGACCCAGTACTTC.